This TCR beta chain came from a study of T-cell memory formation after mild COVID-19. The CDR3 is made up of 14 amino acids. V shed 4 bases, J shed 6 bases, and the junction held 2 bases outside the gene matches. Germline V lookup: CDR1 SGHDT, CDR2 YYEEEE. This clonotype was seen at least ten times. TCRdb reanalysed the 5' RACE reads using MiXCR and keeps one entry per CDR3 protein. The sample lists under 200,000 distinct CDR3 sequences, 13% occurring once. The TCR sequence derives from a man between 18 and 29 years old who had mild COVID-19 (a few samples of this study predate the infection). Cell type and time point are not known. Sequencing used PBMCs or a T cell subset sorted from them (not recorded which). The chain carries TRBV5-6 and TRBJ2-1, with 12 positions matching TRBD2. For the CDR3, the DNA is TGTGCCAGCAGCCTGACTAGCGGGAGCAATGAGCAGTTCTTC. Translated: CASSLTSGSNEQFF.